What follows are 5 T cell receptor beta chains derived from one specimen sequenced in a study of blood T cells in healthy people across ages. A J-beta primer mix and a sample-barcoded 5' primer were used in a second PCR of about 6 to 12 cycles. From the 5' RACE reads, TCRdb called clonotypes with MiXCR, one entry per CDR3 protein. The sample has approximately 830,000 distinct CDR3 sequences; approximately 59% are singletons. The specimen sequenced was blood. These TCRs come from a man aged 25-45 years in good health.

In this sample, this clonotype turned up a few times. The chain is built from TRBV6-2 or TRBV6-3 and TRBJ2-4; perhaps TRBD2 as D (5 bases). Germline V gives CDR1 MNHEY, CDR2 SVGEGT. The V end was cut by 5 bases, the J end by 9 bases, with 23 bases between. The CDR3 has 16 residues. Here the CDR3 reads CASSLLSLEGSGIQYF. The CDR3, as DNA: TGTGCCAGCAGTCTTTTGAGCCTAGAAGGAAGCGGCATTCAGTACTTC.

V gene TRBV21-1 combines with J gene TRBJ1-5; the DNA was not compared with TRBD1, the D call given in the table. TRBV21-1 constitutes a pseudogene. The CDR3 runs to 13 residues. The CDR3 nucleotides are TGTGCCAGCCCTACAGGGGGGAATCAGCCCCAGCATTTT. Translated: CASPTGGNQPQHF.

The chain employs TRBV2 and TRBJ2-6, with unresolved D. Germline lookup yields CDR1 SNHLY and CDR2 FYNNEI. The V end was cut by 7 bases, the J end by 1 base, with 8 bases between. The CDR3 extends over 14 amino acids. CDR3 DNA sequence: TGTGCCAGCATCGTCCAATCTGGGGCCAACGTCCTGACTTTC. Its translation is CASIVQSGANVLTF.

The genes are TRBV25-1 and TRBJ2-7; 10 bases match TRBD2. The junction had 6 bases not matched to a gene; V was cut back by 0 bases and J by 4 bases. This CDR3 region has 16 residues. Germline CDR1 and CDR2: MGHDK and SYGVNS. The CDR3 sequence: CASSEYGLAAAYEQYF. The CDR3 DNA sequence: TGTGCCAGCAGTGAATATGGACTAGCGGCCGCTTACGAGCAGTACTTC.

This chain connects TRBV7-6 to TRBJ1-6, with D possibly being TRBD1 (5 bases). The CDR3 loop spans 16 amino acids. Per germline, CDR1 SGHVS and CDR2 FNYEAQ. V dropped 5 bases and J dropped 0 bases, with 11 bases sitting between them. The CDR3 DNA sequence: TGTGCCAGCAGCCCCAGGGCCGTCTCCTATAATTCACCCCTCCACTTT. Encoded protein: CASSPRAVSYNSPLHF.